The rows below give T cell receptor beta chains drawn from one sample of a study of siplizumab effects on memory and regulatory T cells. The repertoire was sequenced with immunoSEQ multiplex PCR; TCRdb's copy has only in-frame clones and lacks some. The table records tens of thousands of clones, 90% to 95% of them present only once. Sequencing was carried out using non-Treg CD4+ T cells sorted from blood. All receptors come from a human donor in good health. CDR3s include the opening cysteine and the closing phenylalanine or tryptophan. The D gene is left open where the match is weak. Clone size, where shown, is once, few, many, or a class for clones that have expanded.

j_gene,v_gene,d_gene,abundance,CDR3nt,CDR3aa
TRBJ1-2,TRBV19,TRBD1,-,TGTGCCAGTAGTCTGCTTCCGGGACAGAACTATGGCTACACCTTC,CASSLLPGQNYGYTF
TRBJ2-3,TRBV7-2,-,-,TGTGCCAGCAGCCGTCTTGGGGGTTTGGATACGCAGTATTTT,CASSRLGGLDTQYF
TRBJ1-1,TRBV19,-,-,TGTGCCAGTAGTAGTGCGGGACGGGCGAACACTGAAGCTTTCTTT,CASSSAGRANTEAFF
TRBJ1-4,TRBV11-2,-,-,TGTGCCAGCAGCTTAGTCGGTTTTGGGGATAGAAAACTGTTTTTT,CASSLVGFGDRKLFF
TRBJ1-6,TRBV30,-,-,TGTGCCCGCCGTGAGGGTCGGGGTTCACCCCTCCACTTT,CARREGRGSPLHF
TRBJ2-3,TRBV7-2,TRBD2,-,TGTGCCAGCAGCTCCGAACTAGCGGGAGGCACAGATACGCAGTATTTT,CASSSELAGGTDTQYF
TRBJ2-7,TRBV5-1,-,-,TGCGCCAGCAGCTCAGAAACAGTTTCCTACGAGCAGTACTTC,CASSSETVSYEQYF
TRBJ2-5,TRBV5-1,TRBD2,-,TGCGCCAGCAGCTTGCCTAGCGGGGGAGAGACCCAGTACTTC,CASSLPSGGETQYF
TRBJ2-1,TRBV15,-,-,TGTGCCACCACCAACTACAATGAGCAGTTCTTC,CATTNYNEQFF
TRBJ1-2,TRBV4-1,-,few,TGCGCCAGCAGCTCGCTCGCAAACTATGGCTACACCTTC,CASSSLANYGYTF
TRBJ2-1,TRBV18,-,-,TGTGCCAGCTCACCCTCCGCAGGGAGGAGCTCCTACAATGAGCAGTTCTTC,CASSPSAGRSSYNEQFF
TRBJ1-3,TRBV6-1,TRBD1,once,TGTGCCAGCAGTGATCGACAGGGAATAGTCGGAAACACCATATATTTT,CASSDRQGIVGNTIYF
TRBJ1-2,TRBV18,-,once,TGTGCCAGCTCACCACTAGAAGGCCTCTATGGCTACACCTTC,CASSPLEGLYGYTF
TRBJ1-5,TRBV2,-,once,TGTGCCAGCAGTGAAGCCGCCAATCAGCCCCAGCATTTT,CASSEAANQPQHF
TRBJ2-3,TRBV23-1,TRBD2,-,TGCGCCAGCAGTCGCGGACTAGCGACCACAGATACGCAGTATTTT,CASSRGLATTDTQYF
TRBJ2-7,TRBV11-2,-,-,TGTGCCAGCAGCTTAGTAACCGCAGGGTTTCGCGGCGAGCAGTACTTC,CASSLVTAGFRGEQYF
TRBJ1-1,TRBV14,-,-,TGTGCCAGCAGCACTGACAGACTAGGATTCGTCGCTGAAGCTTTCTTT,CASSTDRLGFVAEAFF
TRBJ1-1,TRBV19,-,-,TGTGCCTACAAAATCCCCTCCGACCCGGTCGTAGCTGAAGCTTTCTTT,CAYKIPSDPVVAEAFF
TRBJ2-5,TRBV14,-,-,TGTGCCAGCAGCCAAGTTTCGGGACGGACTCCTCACTTC,CASSQVSGRTPHF
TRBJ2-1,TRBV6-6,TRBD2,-,TGTGCCAGTGAGCGGGAGGGTTCTTACAATGAGCAGTTCTTC,CASEREGSYNEQFF
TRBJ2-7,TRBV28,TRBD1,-,TGTGCTAGCAGGCTCACAGGGGACGAGCAGTACTTC,CASRLTGDEQYF
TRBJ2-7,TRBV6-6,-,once,TGTGCCAGCAGTTACCGTCCACCGACCTACGAGCAGTACTTC,CASSYRPPTYEQYF
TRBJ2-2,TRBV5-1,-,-,TGCGCCAGCAGCTTGCGGGGGACAAACACCGGGGAGCTGTTTTTT,CASSLRGTNTGELFF
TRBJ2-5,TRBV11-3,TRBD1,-,TGTGCCAGCAGCCCGGGACAGGGGGGGGAGACCCAGTACTTC,CASSPGQGGETQYF
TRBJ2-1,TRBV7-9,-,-,TGTGCCAGCGCTCAAAGTGGAGGATATGAGCAGTTCTTC,CASAQSGGYEQFF
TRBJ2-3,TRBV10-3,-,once,TGTGCCATACGGACTGGGGCAAGCACAGATACGCAGTATTTT,CAIRTGASTDTQYF
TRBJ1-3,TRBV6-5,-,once,TGTGCCAGCAGTCGGACCCTCTCTGGAAACACCATATATTTT,CASSRTLSGNTIYF
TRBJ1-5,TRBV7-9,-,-,TGTGCCAGCAGCTTCGATAATCAGCCCCAGCATTTT,CASSFDNQPQHF
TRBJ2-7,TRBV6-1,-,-,TGTGCCAGCAGTGAATCCTTGACCTACGAGCAGTACTTC,CASSESLTYEQYF
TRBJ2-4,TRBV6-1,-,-,TGTGCCAGCAGTGGAGGACTTGGTGCGGTCGCCAAAAACATTCAGTACTTC,CASSGGLGAVAKNIQYF
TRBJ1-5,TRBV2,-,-,TGTGCCAGCAGTGAATTTCAATATAGCAATCAGCCCCAGCATTTT,CASSEFQYSNQPQHF
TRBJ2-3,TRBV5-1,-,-,TGCGCCAGCAGCTTGACCCCTGATACGCAGTATTTT,CASSLTPDTQYF
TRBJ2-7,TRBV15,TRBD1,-,TGTGCCACCAGCCGGGGACAGGGAGGCGAGCAGTACTTC,CATSRGQGGEQYF